The present entry profiles one T cell receptor beta chain with its context. Antigen: not known. These data are taken from a study of monozygotic twins with inflammatory bowel disease. Whole-study findings and limits: Similarity of repertoires did not differ between concordant and discordant twins, possibly from limited power.

The CDR3 contains 14 residues. CDR1 KGHDR and CDR2 SFDVKD come from the germline V gene. An amount of 3,500 to 4,500 ng of total RNA was used for each TCR library. Eight distinct reactions (per sample) were used to make the cDNA. Template switching introduced UMIs that contain a 6-nucleotide sample barcode. Reanalyzing the 5' RACE reads, TCRdb keeps one entry per CDR3 protein, without DNA. The sample is made up of 350,000 to 400,000 distinct CDR3 sequences, and the top ten hold 2% to 3% of it. This sequence joins TRBV24-1 and TRBJ2-5; TCRdb selects TRBD1, and the lack of DNA leaves this call unchecked. The specimen sequenced was blood. This TCR was sampled from a human donor with ulcerative colitis or Crohn's disease, or a healthy co-twin of an affected twin (not recorded which). The CDR3 reads CATSDLMGGETQYF.